This record looks at one T cell receptor beta chain sequence and its context. The data were obtained in a study of T-cell memory formation after mild COVID-19. MiXCR was run by TCRdb on the 5' RACE reads, yielding one entry per CDR3 protein. The sample holds 400,000 to 450,000 distinct CDR3 sequences, over 15% seen once. V was pared by 0 bases and J by 5 bases, with 11 bases between. Germline values: CDR1 DFQATT, CDR2 SNEGSKA (reference sequence). The CDR3 is 13 residues long. The chain joins TRBV20-1 to TRBJ2-7, with D perhaps matching TRBD1 or TRBD2 (5 bases each). Sequences were obtained from PBMCs or a T cell subset sorted from them (not recorded which). The TCR originated in a man younger than 35 who had mild COVID-19 (a few samples of this study predate the infection). Cell type and time point are not known. CDR3 region: CSAREGVTNEQYF. The CDR3 DNA follows: TGCAGTGCTAGAGAGGGGGTAACGAACGAGCAGTACTTC.